The 17 T cell receptor beta chains below were found in one sample sequenced in a study of CXCR3-negative and CXCR3-positive naive CD8 T cells. cDNA libraries for TRB were generated by 5' RACE incorporating UMI labels. TCRdb re-analyzed the 5' RACE reads; it lists each CDR3 protein once, without DNA. The sample has roughly 48,000 distinct CDR3 sequences. The sample was memory CD8+ T cells from blood. These receptors were obtained from a human donor in good health. Some clones in this sample may be carry-over from other donors' samples.

The genes are TRBV28 and TRBJ2-7; TCRdb reports TRBD1, a call that lacks DNA to check it against. The CDR3 is 15 amino acids. Germline V gives CDR1 MDHEN, CDR2 SYDVKM. The CDR3 loop reads CASTPRQGGAYEQYF.

This chain joins TRBV14 and TRBJ2-1. Germline V gene lookup returns CDR1 SGHDN and CDR2 FVKESK. This CDR3 has 12 residues. CDR3 protein: CASSQFRDEQFF.

V gene TRBV29-1 combines with J gene TRBJ2-7. CDR3 size: 12 residues. Per germline, CDR1 SQVTM and CDR2 ANQGSEA. The CDR3 loop reads CSVQDGSYEQYF.

The J gene is TRBJ2-7, the V gene TRBV5-1; TCRdb designates TRBD1, a call that cannot be tested without DNA. This CDR3 spans 15 amino acids. Looked up from germline, CDR1 is SGHRS and CDR2 is YFSETQ. This chain's CDR3 is CASSEDRGSYNEQFF.

The rearrangement links TRBV12-3 or TRBV12-4 to TRBJ1-1. This CDR3 is 13 amino acids long. This CDR3 is CASSLLVATEAFF.

V is TRBV7-2 and J is TRBJ2-5; the D call from TCRdb, TRBD1, cannot be confirmed without DNA. CDR3 length equals 15 residues. Germline V gene sequence: CDR1 SGHTA, CDR2 FQGNSA. CDR3 loop: CASSLDRVRKETQYF.

CDR3 loop: CASSLGPLSNNEQFF. The chain joins TRBV5-1 to TRBJ2-1. This CDR3 is 15 amino acids long. Germline V gene lookup returns CDR1 SGHRS and CDR2 YFSETQ.

This chain connects TRBV7-9 to TRBJ2-7. CDR3 length: 13 residues. From germline, CDR1 is SEHNR and CDR2 FQNEAQ (reference sequence). CDR3 protein: CASRLDSSYEQYF.

The gene calls are TRBV7-9 and TRBJ1-1; TCRdb lists TRBD1, though no DNA is available to test this call. The CDR3 is 11 amino acids. CDR1 is SEHNR, CDR2 FQNEAQ, per germline (reference sequence). CDR3 protein: CASSRGGGAFF.

The rearrangement links TRBV7-2 to TRBJ2-7. This CDR3 is built from 12 residues. Germline V gene sequence: CDR1 SGHTA, CDR2 FQGNSA. The CDR3 spells CASSSQNNEQYF.

The rearrangement uses TRBV25-1 and TRBJ1-4; the D gene TCRdb calls, TRBD1, cannot be checked with no DNA. The CDR3 is made up of 15 amino acids. The V gene's germline CDR1 is MGHDK and CDR2 SYGVNS. The chain's CDR3 is CASSGQGFGNEKLFF.

The chain has TRBV4-3 and TRBJ2-7. The CDR3 is 15 residues long. The V gene's germline CDR1 is LGHNA and CDR2 YSLEER. CDR3 sequence reads: CASSQDGRNPYEQYF.

CDR3 region: CASSLFQREGLFTDTQYF. The V gene is TRBV28, the J gene TRBJ2-3; TCRdb's D call of TRBD2 is untestable without DNA. This CDR3 has 18 residues. Looked up from germline, CDR1 is MDHEN and CDR2 is SYDVKM.

The chain recombines TRBV7-9 with TRBJ2-7; TCRdb reports TRBD1, a call that lacks DNA to check it against. CDR3 length: 15 amino acids. Germline V lookup: CDR1 SEHNR, CDR2 FQNEAQ (reference sequence). CDR3 protein: CASSPRTGGVYEQYF. Supplemented by reference TRBV7-9 and TRBJ2-7, the full variable domain reads DTGVSQNPRHKITKRGQNVTFRCDPISEHNRLYWYRQTLGQGPEFLTYFQNEAQLEKSRLLSDRFSAERPKGSFSTLEIQRTEQGDSAMYLCASSPRTGGVYEQYFGPGTRLTVT.

This rearrangement joins TRBV11-2 to TRBJ2-3. There are 11 residues in the CDR3. In germline, CDR1 is SGHAT, CDR2 FQNNGV. The CDR3 here is CASSLEDTQYF. The whole variable domain, remainder taken from reference TRBV11-2 and TRBJ2-3, is EAGVAQSPRYKIIEKRQSVAFWCNPISGHATLYWYQQILGQGPKLLIQFQNNGVVDDSQLPKDRFSAERLKGVDSTLKIQPAKLEDSAVYLCASSLEDTQYFGPGTRLTVL.

The rearrangement joins TRBV7-3 to TRBJ2-7; absent DNA, TCRdb's TRBD1 call cannot be checked. This CDR3 contains 14 residues. The germline V gene encodes CDR1 SGHTA and CDR2 FQGTGA. CDR3 amino acids: CASSLTVGGHEQYF.

V usage is TRBV12-3 or TRBV12-4 and J usage is TRBJ2-7; TCRdb proposes TRBD2, but this gene call is untestable without DNA. The CDR3 runs 15 residues. Here the CDR3 reads CASSFRAAGAYEQYF.